The rows below give T cell receptor beta chains drawn from one sample of a study of beta chain features in type 1 diabetes. The data were produced by immunoSEQ multiplex PCR, yet TCRdb's version contains in-frame clones alone and is incomplete. This table holds some 160,000 clones, roughly 9% found once. Sequenced sample: central memory CD4+ T cells from blood. The origin of the receptors is a woman between 25 and 40 years old with type 1 diabetes. The CDR3 runs from the conserved cysteine through the conserved F or W. The D gene is left open where the match is weak. Size is stated for part of the rows, as once, few or many counts, or as a class when the clone is expanded.

V	D	size	J	DNA	CDR3
TRBV28	NA	NA	TRBJ1-4	TGTGCCAGCAGTTTAGGTGGGGGGACTAATGAAAAACTGTTTTTT	CASSLGGGTNEKLFF
TRBV7-3	NA	NA	TRBJ2-5	TGTGCCAGCAGCTTAAGTCGGGAGACCCAGTACTTC	CASSLSRETQYF
TRBV4-2	TRBD2	few	TRBJ2-3	TGTGCCAGCAGCCCCGCGGGGGGCACTACCACAGATACGCAGTATTTT	CASSPAGGTTTDTQYF
TRBV28	TRBD2	few	TRBJ2-5	TGTGCCAGCAGACCCGGACTAGCGGGAGTGGCCCAGTACTTC	CASRPGLAGVAQYF
TRBV30	NA	NA	TRBJ1-5	TGTGCCTGGAGTGGGCATTCAAGCAATCAGCCCCAGCATTTT	CAWSGHSSNQPQHF
TRBV2	NA	once	TRBJ2-5	TGTGCCAGCAGCCCCAATCAGAGGCAAGAGACCCAGTACTTC	CASSPNQRQETQYF
TRBV30	TRBD2	NA	TRBJ2-3	TGTGCCTGGAGTAAGGTGGCGGGGGGGACAGATACGCAGTATTTT	CAWSKVAGGTDTQYF
TRBV9	TRBD1	NA	TRBJ1-1	TGTGCCAGCAGCGTAGTGGACAGGGGGGTCACTGAAGCTTTCTTT	CASSVVDRGVTEAFF
TRBV7-9	TRBD1	NA	TRBJ1-4	TGTGCCACCGATTGGACAGGGGAAAAACTGTTTTTT	CATDWTGEKLFF
TRBV7-3	TRBD1	few	TRBJ2-3	TGTGCCAGCAGCTCAGGACAGGGAACAGATACGCAGTATTTT	CASSSGQGTDTQYF
TRBV29-1	TRBD1	few	TRBJ1-5	TGCAGCACCCGGACAGGGATTCTCGGGCCCCAGCATTTT	CSTRTGILGPQHF
TRBV5-8	TRBD1	NA	TRBJ2-7	TGTGCCAGCAGCTTGCCCCCGGGACAGACGTACGAGCAGTACTTC	CASSLPPGQTYEQYF
TRBV5-1	NA	few	TRBJ2-3	TGCGCCAGCAGCCTCGAAGGGGCGTCAGATACGCAGTATTTT	CASSLEGASDTQYF
TRBV5-1	NA	NA	TRBJ1-1	TGCGCCAGCAGCCATAATCAACAGGGAGGGGATACTGAAGCTTTCTTT	CASSHNQQGGDTEAFF
TRBV29-1	NA	NA	TRBJ2-5	TGCAGCGTTGACTTAACCGAGAAGGAGACCCAGTACTTC	CSVDLTEKETQYF
TRBV28	TRBD1	few	TRBJ1-2	TGTGCCAGCAGTTCCTCAATTGACAGGGAATACTATGGCTACACCTTC	CASSSSIDREYYGYTF
TRBV6-5	NA	few	TRBJ2-1	TGTGCCAGCAGTTCCTCCCGGGACTCGGTCAATGAGCAGTTCTTC	CASSSSRDSVNEQFF
TRBV5-4	TRBD2	few	TRBJ2-5	TGTGCCAGCAGCTTGGGGATACTAGCGGTCTCGGAGACCCAGTACTTC	CASSLGILAVSETQYF
TRBV7-3	NA	NA	TRBJ2-2	TGTGCCAGCAGCTCCCGGTCGGGATTAAACACCGGGGAGCTGTTTTTT	CASSSRSGLNTGELFF
TRBV5-1	NA	few	TRBJ2-7	TGCGCCAGCAGAAGAAGCGAGGGAGGCGAGCAGTACTTC	CASRRSEGGEQYF
TRBV4-1	TRBD2	NA	TRBJ2-1	TGCGCCAGCAGCCAAGTCCTAGCGGGAGAATATGAGCAGTTCTTC	CASSQVLAGEYEQFF
TRBV11-2	NA	few	TRBJ2-1	TGTGCCAGCAGCTCCGCACAGGGGGGGAATGAGCAGTTCTTC	CASSSAQGGNEQFF
TRBV6-5	TRBD1	few	TRBJ2-3	TGTGCCAGCAGTATGACAGGGGTCACAGATACGCAGTATTTT	CASSMTGVTDTQYF
TRBV4-2	TRBD2	NA	TRBJ2-4	TGTGCCAGCAGCCAAGTTTCTAGCGGGATTGTGAACATTCAGTACTTC	CASSQVSSGIVNIQYF
TRBV7-3	TRBD1	many	TRBJ2-5	TGTGCCAGCAGCCTTCGACAGGGGGAGACCCAGTACTTC	CASSLRQGETQYF
TRBV11-2	NA	NA	TRBJ2-5	TGTGCCAGCAGCCCCGACCGGGACAAGTCCTACTTC	CASSPDRDKSYF
TRBV9	TRBD2	NA	TRBJ2-1	TGTGCCAGCCGGCCCACTAGCGGGAGAGACAATGAGCAGTTCTTC	CASRPTSGRDNEQFF
TRBV7-9	TRBD2	NA	TRBJ2-3	TGTGCCAGCAGCTTAGAACTAGCGGGGGCCACAGATACGCAGTATTTT	CASSLELAGATDTQYF
TRBV5-4	NA	few	TRBJ2-7	TGTGCCAGCAGCCCAAATACAGGGTTCCGCGAGCAGTACTTC	CASSPNTGFREQYF
TRBV29-1	NA	NA	TRBJ1-1	TGCAGCGTTGAAGATGGAGCAGTTGGAGCTTTCTTT	CSVEDGAVGAFF